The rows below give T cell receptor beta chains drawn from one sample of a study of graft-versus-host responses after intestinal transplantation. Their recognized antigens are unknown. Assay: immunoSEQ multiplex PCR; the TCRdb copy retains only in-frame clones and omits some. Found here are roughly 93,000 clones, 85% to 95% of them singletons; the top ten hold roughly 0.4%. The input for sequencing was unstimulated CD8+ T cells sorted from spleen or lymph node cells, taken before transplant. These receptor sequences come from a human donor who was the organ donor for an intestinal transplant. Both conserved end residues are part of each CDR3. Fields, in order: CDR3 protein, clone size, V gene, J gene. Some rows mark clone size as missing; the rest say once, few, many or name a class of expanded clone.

cdr3_aa: CAISDDTIGEQYF; clone_size: once; v_call: TRBV10-3; j_call: TRBJ2-7
cdr3_aa: CASSLGGGLETQYF; clone_size: NA; v_call: TRBV7-2; j_call: TRBJ2-5
cdr3_aa: CASSHGLAGAGEQYF; clone_size: NA; v_call: TRBV9; j_call: TRBJ2-7
cdr3_aa: CASSLTGSGEKLFF; clone_size: once; v_call: TRBV7-8; j_call: TRBJ1-4
cdr3_aa: CASSRLATSNTGELFF; clone_size: NA; v_call: TRBV7-2; j_call: TRBJ2-2
cdr3_aa: CAWSGQTYEQYF; clone_size: NA; v_call: TRBV30; j_call: TRBJ2-7
cdr3_aa: CASSQDLPLRTGELFF; clone_size: once; v_call: TRBV4-1; j_call: TRBJ2-2
cdr3_aa: CASIAGSRSNEQFF; clone_size: NA; v_call: TRBV10-1; j_call: TRBJ2-1
cdr3_aa: CASSLQGANYGYTF; clone_size: NA; v_call: TRBV9; j_call: TRBJ1-2
cdr3_aa: CASSQGLAVTGYTF; clone_size: NA; v_call: TRBV4-3; j_call: TRBJ1-2
cdr3_aa: CASSLAGGHGELFF; clone_size: NA; v_call: TRBV7-9; j_call: TRBJ2-2
cdr3_aa: CASSQQQGATGYEQYF; clone_size: NA; v_call: TRBV4-1; j_call: NA
cdr3_aa: CASPPRDREVSYEQYF; clone_size: NA; v_call: TRBV9; j_call: NA
cdr3_aa: CASRDGHHYEQYF; clone_size: few; v_call: TRBV5-1; j_call: TRBJ2-7
cdr3_aa: CSVATGQEQFF; clone_size: NA; v_call: TRBV29-1; j_call: TRBJ2-1
cdr3_aa: CASSPWRGGGNEQFF; clone_size: NA; v_call: TRBV5-1; j_call: TRBJ2-1
cdr3_aa: CASSSPIEPPYEQYF; clone_size: NA; v_call: TRBV7-2; j_call: TRBJ2-7
cdr3_aa: CASSYSRVRSDTEAFF; clone_size: NA; v_call: TRBV6-5; j_call: TRBJ1-1
cdr3_aa: CASTGSRTSGLQETQYF; clone_size: NA; v_call: TRBV7-8; j_call: TRBJ2-5
cdr3_aa: CASSQGTRLSFYEQYF; clone_size: NA; v_call: TRBV2; j_call: TRBJ2-7
cdr3_aa: CASSAPAGGVLDTQYF; clone_size: NA; v_call: TRBV9; j_call: TRBJ2-3
cdr3_aa: CASNKAGRPGTDTQYF; clone_size: NA; v_call: TRBV27; j_call: TRBJ2-3
cdr3_aa: CASRASGTEAFF; clone_size: once; v_call: TRBV10-2; j_call: TRBJ1-1
cdr3_aa: CASSSGDRGKNTEAFF; clone_size: NA; v_call: TRBV5-1; j_call: TRBJ1-1
cdr3_aa: CASSHPGGGPGEQYF; clone_size: NA; v_call: TRBV7-9; j_call: TRBJ2-7
cdr3_aa: CASRGTGGDEKLFF; clone_size: NA; v_call: TRBV6-1; j_call: TRBJ1-4
cdr3_aa: CASSVRSGRTDTQYF; clone_size: NA; v_call: TRBV9; j_call: TRBJ2-3
cdr3_aa: CASSLGRGRGYTF; clone_size: NA; v_call: TRBV7-2; j_call: TRBJ1-2
cdr3_aa: CASSLRTAETQYF; clone_size: NA; v_call: TRBV4-1; j_call: TRBJ2-5
cdr3_aa: CASSDADRNNSPLHF; clone_size: NA; v_call: TRBV6-4; j_call: TRBJ1-6
cdr3_aa: CASSDDRGREVQPQHF; clone_size: NA; v_call: TRBV9; j_call: TRBJ1-5
cdr3_aa: CASRDRAINVPYNEQFF; clone_size: NA; v_call: TRBV7-2; j_call: TRBJ2-1
cdr3_aa: CASSVRQGSNYGYTF; clone_size: NA; v_call: TRBV6-1; j_call: TRBJ1-2